This entry concerns a single TCR beta chain. The antigen remains unidentified. The record originates from a study of vaccination and CD4 T cells after COVID-19. Across the study: The cells were exposed to overlapping spike peptides originating from SARS-CoV-2, HCoV-NL63, HCoV-OC43 and HCoV-229E for stimulation.

The treatment: roughly 10-day PBMC culture with coronavirus spike peptide pools or control peptides (ViraFEST assay). With the Oncomine TCR Beta short-read assay, DNA from cultured CD4+ T cells was sequenced. TCRdb recomputed calls from the PCR reads with MiXCR, one row per CDR3 protein. The repertoire holds about 20,000 distinct CDR3 sequences, with roughly 46% as singletons. Trimming cost V 0 bases and J 1 base; bases outside gene matches: 3. Germline CDR1 DFQATT, CDR2 SNEGSKA (reference sequence). This CDR3 is 15 amino acids long. This TCR derives from a human donor who had recovered from COVID-19. This chain joins TRBV20-1 and TRBJ2-3; 8 positions agree with TRBD2. This material consisted of CD4+ T cells from blood, cultured in vitro, taken after SARS-CoV-2 vaccination. The CDR3 spells CSARDSGMGTDTQYF. The CDR3 nucleotides are TGCAGTGCTAGAGATAGCGGGATGGGCACAGATACGCAGTATTTT.